The 21 T cell receptor beta chains reported below all come from one sample, sequenced in a study of T cell responses to AZD1222 COVID-19 vaccine. The assay was immunoSEQ multiplex PCR, and TCRdb's table has in-frame clones only and misses some. The data contain about 150,000 clones, about 90% of them seen just once; the ten biggest clones take up roughly 7.6%. Sequences were derived from peripheral blood, sampled 28 days after the second dose of the MenACWY control vaccine. All receptors derive from an adult who received the MenACWY meningococcal vaccine as a control.

This chain uses TRBV6-5 with TRBJ1-5, with D unclear. The CDR3 runs to 13 residues. Germline CDR1 is MNHEY and CDR2 is SVGAGI. V lost 4 bases to trimming and J lost 5 bases, with 9 bases between them. In DNA, the CDR3 is TGTGCCAGCAGTTTTACTGGAGATCAGCCCCAGCATTTT. Protein: CASSFTGDQPQHF.

The chain carries TRBV7-2 and TRBJ2-1; tentatively, D is TRBD2 (6 bases). This CDR3 has 15 amino acids. CDR1 and CDR2 from the germline V gene are SGHTA and FQGNSA. V was trimmed by 3 bases and J by 8 bases, leaving 17 bases between them. CDR3 coding DNA: TGTGCCAGCAGCTTTAACTCTCGCGGGGCCTATGAGCAGTTCTTC. Its protein product is CASSFNSRGAYEQFF.

As to this clone: A read error may produce the germline difference seen at one junction end. The J gene is TRBJ1-5, the V gene TRBV6-4; weak D call: TRBD1 (6 bases). The length of the CDR3 is 18 residues. The germline gives CDR1 MRHNA, CDR2 SNTAGT. DNA of the CDR3: TGTGCCAGCCTAGCAGAACCATCAGGGGCTCCAGGGAATCAGCCTCAGCATTTT. Amino acid sequence: CASLAEPSGAPGNQPQHF.

The genes are TRBV18 and TRBJ2-1; perhaps D is TRBD1 or TRBD2 (5 bases each). CDR3 length equals 13 residues. V lost 3 bases, J lost 10 bases, and 13 bases lay in between. Germline-derived CDR1 and CDR2 are KGHSH and LQKENI. The CDR3 nucleotides read TGTGCCAGCTCACCCGGGTCCTGGGGGGAGCAGTTCTTC. Protein: CASSPGSWGEQFF.

V is TRBV2 and J is TRBJ2-1, with 10 nucleotides matching TRBD2. This CDR3 contains 16 residues. The V segment lost 6 bases and the J segment 2 bases; nucleotides outside the gene matches: 7. The germline CDR1 and CDR2 sequences are SNHLY and FYNNEI. The CDR3 sequence: CASRALTSGTYNEQFF. In DNA, the CDR3 is TGTGCCAGCAGAGCACTTACTAGCGGGACCTACAATGAGCAGTTCTTC. Complete variable domain (other parts from reference TRBV2 and TRBJ2-1): EPEVTQTPSHQVTQMGQEVILRCVPISNHLYFYWYRQILGQKVEFLVSFYNNEISEKSEIFDDQFSVERPDGSNFTLKIRSTKLEDSAMYFCASRALTSGTYNEQFFGPGTRLTVL.

The chain has TRBV28 and TRBJ2-1; 7 positions agree with TRBD1. The CDR3 covers 14 residues. V dropped 4 bases and J dropped 15; count of bases not matched to a gene: 15. Germline values: CDR1 MDHEN, CDR2 SYDVKM. The CDR3: CASSSQHNRQGAFF. The CDR3 DNA is TGTGCCAGCAGTTCCCAACACAACCGACAGGGAGCGTTCTTC. Together with reference TRBV28 and TRBJ2-1, the CDR3 gives the full variable domain: DVKVTQSSRYLVKRTGEKVFLECVQDMDHENMFWYRQDPGLGLRLIYFSYDVKMKEKGDIPEGYSVSREKKERFSLILESASTNQTSMYLCASSSQHNRQGAFFGPGTRLTVL.

This sequence joins TRBV28 and TRBJ2-3; 10 positions match TRBD1. CDR1 and CDR2 from the germline V gene are MDHEN and SYDVKM. J lost 3 bases, V lost 3 bases, and 12 bases had no gene match. There are 18 residues in the CDR3. The CDR3 loop reads CASSFSPPGQGITDTQYF. The DNA for the CDR3 is TGTGCCAGCAGTTTTTCCCCGCCGGGACAGGGGATAACAGATACGCAGTATTTT.

This clone was counted once. This chain connects TRBV7-9 to TRBJ2-3; 8 nucleotides align to TRBD1. Germline trimming cut 7 bases from V and 0 bases from J; bases unmatched to any gene: 3. The germline V gene has CDR1 SEHNR and CDR2 FQNEAQ (reference sequence). This CDR3 has 14 amino acids. Here the CDR3 reads CASKRQGSTDTQYF. Written as DNA, the CDR3 is TGTGCCAGCAAGAGACAGGGGAGCACAGATACGCAGTATTTT.

V and J are TRBV3-1 (or the pseudogene TRBV3-2) and TRBJ1-5; 8 positions match TRBD1. Germline lookup yields CDR1 LGHDT and CDR2 YNNKEL (reference sequence). The CDR3 sequence is 15 residues long. J gave up 7 bases and V 3 bases, and 8 bases lay outside the gene matches. CDR3 in amino acids: CASSQDRVWWQPQHF. CDR3 sequence (DNA): TGTGCCAGCAGCCAGGACAGGGTCTGGTGGCAGCCCCAGCATTTT.

The CDR3 DNA reads as TGTGCCAGCGGGGGACCGGATACGCAGTATTTT. Protein sequence: CASGGPDTQYF. The gene calls are TRBV12-3 or TRBV12-4 and TRBJ2-3; D might be TRBD1 or TRBD2, each matching 5 bases. Trimming shortened V by 8 bases and J by 6 bases, and 9 bases separated the two germline ends. This CDR3 region has 11 residues.

This rearrangement joins TRBV2 to TRBJ2-5, with D tentatively TRBD1 (5 bases). Germline V gene sequence: CDR1 SNHLY, CDR2 FYNNEI. The CDR3 sequence is 13 residues long. With 11 bases removed from V and 5 bases from J, the gap between germline ends came to 18 bases. The CDR3 coding sequence is TGTGCCTCACAAGGGGCAGGGATGGAGACCCAGTACTTC. Translating it yields CASQGAGMETQYF.

The chain joins TRBV19 to TRBJ1-5; 9 nucleotides align to TRBD1. Trimming removed 6 bases from V and 1 base from J; junction bases left unmatched: 7. Germline values: CDR1 LNHDA, CDR2 SQIVND (reference sequence). The CDR3 sequence is 16 residues long. CDR3 sequence: CASRQSGTGSNQPQHF. The CDR3 coding sequence is TGTGCCAGTAGACAATCCGGGACAGGGAGCAATCAGCCCCAGCATTTT.

The rearrangement joins TRBV6-1 to TRBJ2-3, with unresolved D. Germline-derived CDR1 and CDR2 are MNHNS and SASEGT. V lost 3 bases and J 1 base, leaving 11 bases between the germline ends. The length of the CDR3 is 15 residues. The CDR3 here is CASSERKVGTDTQYF. The CDR3 DNA is TGTGCCAGCAGTGAGCGGAAAGTTGGCACAGATACGCAGTATTTT.

The genes are TRBV7-9 and TRBJ1-4; D remains unclear. Germline lookup yields CDR1 SEHNR and CDR2 FQNEAQ (reference sequence). The CDR3 loop spans 13 amino acids. Trimming pared 8 bases from V and 5 bases from J, leaving 12 bases between. The CDR3 sequence: CASQRGWNEKLFF. The CDR3 nucleotides read TGTGCCAGCCAGCGCGGGTGGAATGAAAAACTGTTTTTT.

This clone appeared a few times. The rearrangement links TRBV19 to TRBJ2-3, with no clear D. The germline V and J ends were trimmed by 7 bases and 2 bases, with 10 bases remaining between them. The CDR3 extends over 13 amino acids. Germline V lookup: CDR1 LNHDA, CDR2 SQIVND (reference sequence). The CDR3 DNA follows: TGTGCCAGTAAGCAGACGGTCACAGATACGCAGTATTTT. It is translated as CASKQTVTDTQYF.

The CDR3 reads CASSSQDGLVSYEQYF. The CDR3 DNA is TGTGCCAGCAGCTCGCAAGACGGACTAGTAAGCTACGAGCAGTACTTC. The chain recombines TRBV9 with TRBJ2-7, with 7 bases that match TRBD2. The J segment lost 3 bases and the V segment lost 4 bases, leaving 13 bases of the junction unmatched. Germline V gives CDR1 SGDLS, CDR2 YYNGEE. This CDR3 has 16 amino acids. Supplemented by reference TRBV9 and TRBJ2-7, the full variable domain reads DSGVTQTPKHLITATGQRVTLRCSPRSGDLSVYWYQQSLDQGLQFLIQYYNGEERAKGNILERFSAQQFPDLHSELNLSSLELGDSALYFCASSSQDGLVSYEQYFGPGTRLTVT.

The chain is built from TRBV5-1 and TRBJ1-2; D perhaps matches TRBD1 (5 bases). Germline V gene sequence: CDR1 SGHRS, CDR2 YFSETQ. V lost 5 bases, J lost 4 bases, and 9 bases lay in between. This CDR3 is built from 12 residues. CDR3 in amino acids: CASSEGTYGYTF. As DNA, the CDR3 is TGCGCCAGCAGTGAAGGGACCTATGGCTACACCTTC.

The chain has TRBV6-5 and TRBJ2-2; perhaps D is TRBD1 or TRBD2 (5 bases each). The V and J ends lost 0 bases and 2 bases respectively, with 7 bases between them. Germline lookup yields CDR1 MNHEY and CDR2 SVGAGI. The CDR3 is 15 amino acids. The CDR3 coding sequence is TGTGCCAGCAGTTACTCGGGACCCAACACCGGGGAGCTGTTTTTT. As protein: CASSYSGPNTGELFF.

The rearrangement uses TRBV9 and TRBJ2-5; D unresolved. CDR3 length: 13 residues. V was cut by 3 bases and J by 4 bases, with 10 bases left in between. Germline V gene lookup returns CDR1 SGDLS and CDR2 YYNGEE. The CDR3 DNA sequence: TGTGCCAGCAGCGCCGGAAGAGTAGAGACCCAGTACTTC. Protein sequence: CASSAGRVETQYF. The full variable domain, with the rest looked up from reference TRBV9 and TRBJ2-5, is DSGVTQTPKHLITATGQRVTLRCSPRSGDLSVYWYQQSLDQGLQFLIQYYNGEERAKGNILERFSAQQFPDLHSELNLSSLELGDSALYFCASSAGRVETQYFGPGTRLLVL.

The gene calls are TRBV5-1 and TRBJ1-5, with D tentatively TRBD1 (6 bases). Trimming took 1 base from V and 7 from J, leaving 12 bases between them. The germline CDR1 and CDR2 sequences are SGHRS and YFSETQ. The CDR3 is made up of 14 amino acids. CDR3 residues: CASSLQGRGQPQHF. The CDR3 bases are TGCGCCAGCAGCTTGCAGGGGCGCGGGCAGCCCCAGCATTTT.

The chain couples TRBV6-2 or TRBV6-3 to TRBJ2-1, with 11 nucleotides matching TRBD1. The junction had 7 bases not matched to a gene; V was cut back by 6 bases and J by 0 bases. The V gene's germline CDR1 is MNHEY and CDR2 SVGEGT. This CDR3 is 17 amino acids long. The chain's CDR3 is CASSHGTGGSSYNEQFF. CDR3 DNA sequence: TGTGCCAGCAGCCATGGGACAGGGGGGAGCTCCTACAATGAGCAGTTCTTC.